This T cell receptor beta chain is from a study of blood T cell repertoires in COVID-19. In the study overall: PBMCs, B-cell-depleted T cells, or T cells were the source of the cDNA or gDNA that made up the material.

Per the original methods: Amplification from reference gene primers served as the basis for estimated nucleated cell counts. Sequencing used immunoSEQ multiplex PCR; TCRdb keeps in-frame clones, though not all of them. From that table come the V and J calls and clone size; the DNA was used to work out D and trimming. The sample lists approximately 68,000 clones; 80% to 90% were seen once. V was clipped by 6 bases and J by 9 bases, with 11 bases between them. The CDR3 loop spans 11 amino acids. Sequencing input: peripheral blood. The sequence was obtained from a man in his sixties or seventies with active or convalescent COVID-19. V is TRBV12-3 or TRBV12-4 and J is TRBJ1-1; TRBD1 is a possible D gene (5 bases). Here the CDR3 reads CASSPGIKAFF. The CDR3 DNA is TGTGCCAGCAGCCCAGGGATTAAAGCTTTCTTT.